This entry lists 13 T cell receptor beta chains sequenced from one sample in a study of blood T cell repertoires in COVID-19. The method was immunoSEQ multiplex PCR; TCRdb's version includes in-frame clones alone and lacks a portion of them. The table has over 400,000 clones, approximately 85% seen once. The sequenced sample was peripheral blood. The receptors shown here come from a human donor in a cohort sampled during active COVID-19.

The CDR3 region has the DNA TGTGCCAGCCAGCCCTCCGGGAGGCCCTACGAGCAGTACTTC. It codes for CASQPSGRPYEQYF. The chain recombines TRBV27 with TRBJ2-7; 7 bases are a match to TRBD2. J was trimmed by 2 bases and V by 8 bases; bases with no gene match: 9. The CDR3 contains 14 residues. Germline V gene sequence: CDR1 MNHEY, CDR2 SMNVEV (reference sequence).

The CDR3 DNA reads as TGCAGTGCTAGTACACCGACTAACTATGGCTACACCTTC. Its translation: CSASTPTNYGYTF. V is TRBV20-1 and J is TRBJ1-2; no reliable D call. The CDR3 totals 13 residues. Between the trimmed V and J ends, which lost 3 bases and 0 bases, there was a span of 8 bases. Germline V gene lookup returns CDR1 DFQATT and CDR2 SNEGSKA (reference sequence).

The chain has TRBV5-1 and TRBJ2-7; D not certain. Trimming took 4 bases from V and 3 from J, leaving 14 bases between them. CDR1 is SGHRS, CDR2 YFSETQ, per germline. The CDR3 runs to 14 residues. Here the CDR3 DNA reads TGCGCCAGCAGCCAGAGGAGCAGAAGCTACGAGCAGTACTTC. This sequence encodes CASSQRSRSYEQYF.

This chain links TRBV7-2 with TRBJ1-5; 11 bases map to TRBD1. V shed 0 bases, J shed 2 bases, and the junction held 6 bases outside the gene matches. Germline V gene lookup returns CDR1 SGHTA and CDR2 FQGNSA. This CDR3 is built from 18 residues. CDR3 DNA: TGTGCCAGCAGCTTAGCCGGACAGGGGGCCAGAGGCAATCAGCCCCAGCATTTT. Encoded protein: CASSLAGQGARGNQPQHF.

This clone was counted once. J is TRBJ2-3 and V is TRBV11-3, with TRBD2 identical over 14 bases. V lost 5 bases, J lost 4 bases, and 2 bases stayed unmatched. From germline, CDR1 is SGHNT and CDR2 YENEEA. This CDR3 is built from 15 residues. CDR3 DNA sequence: TGTGCCAGCAGCGGACTAGCGGGAGGTGCAGATACGCAGTATTTT. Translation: CASSGLAGGADTQYF.

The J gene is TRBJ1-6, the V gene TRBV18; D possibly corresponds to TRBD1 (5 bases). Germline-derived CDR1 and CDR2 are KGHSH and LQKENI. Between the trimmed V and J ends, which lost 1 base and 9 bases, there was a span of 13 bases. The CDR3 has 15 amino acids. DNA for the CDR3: TGTGCCAGCTCACCACAAGGGGCTTTAGGTTCACCCCTCCACTTT. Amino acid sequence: CASSPQGALGSPLHF.

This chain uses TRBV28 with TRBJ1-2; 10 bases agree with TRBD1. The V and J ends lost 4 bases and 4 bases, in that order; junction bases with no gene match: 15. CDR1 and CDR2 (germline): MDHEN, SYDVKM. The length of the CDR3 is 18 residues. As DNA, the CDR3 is TGTGCCAGCAGTTGGAGCCTAGGGACAGGGGATAACAGCTATGGCTACACCTTC. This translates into CASSWSLGTGDNSYGYTF.

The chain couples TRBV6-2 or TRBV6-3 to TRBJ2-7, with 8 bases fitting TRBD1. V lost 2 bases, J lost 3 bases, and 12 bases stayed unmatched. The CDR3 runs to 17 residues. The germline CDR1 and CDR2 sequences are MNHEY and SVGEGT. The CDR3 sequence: CASSYLAGSGGNYEQYF. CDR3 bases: TGTGCCAGCAGTTACCTGGCGGGTTCAGGGGGCAACTACGAGCAGTACTTC.

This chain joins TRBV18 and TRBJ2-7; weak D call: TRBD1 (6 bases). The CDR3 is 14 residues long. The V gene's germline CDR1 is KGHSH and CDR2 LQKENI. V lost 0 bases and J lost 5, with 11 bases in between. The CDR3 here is CASSPPRQVHEQYF. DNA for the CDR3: TGTGCCAGCTCACCACCGAGACAGGTCCACGAGCAGTACTTC.

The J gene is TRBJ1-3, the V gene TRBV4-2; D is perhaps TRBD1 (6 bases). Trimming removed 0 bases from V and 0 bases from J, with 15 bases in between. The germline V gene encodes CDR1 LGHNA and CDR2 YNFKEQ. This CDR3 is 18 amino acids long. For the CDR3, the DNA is TGTGCCAGCAGCCAAGATGGATCAGGGGCCCTCTCTGGAAACACCATATATTTT. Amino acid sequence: CASSQDGSGALSGNTIYF.

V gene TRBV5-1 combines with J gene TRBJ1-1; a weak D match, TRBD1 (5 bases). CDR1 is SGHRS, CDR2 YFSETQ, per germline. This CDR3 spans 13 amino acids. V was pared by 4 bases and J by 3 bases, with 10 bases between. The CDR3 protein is CASSEGRDTEAFF. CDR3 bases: TGCGCCAGCAGCGAGGGGAGGGACACTGAAGCTTTCTTT. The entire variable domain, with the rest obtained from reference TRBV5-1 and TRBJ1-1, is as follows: KAGVTQTPRYLIKTRGQQVTLSCSPISGHRSVSWYQQTPGQGLQFLFEYFSETQRNKGNFPGRFSGRQFSNSRSEMNVSTLELGDSALYLCASSEGRDTEAFFGQGTRLTVV.

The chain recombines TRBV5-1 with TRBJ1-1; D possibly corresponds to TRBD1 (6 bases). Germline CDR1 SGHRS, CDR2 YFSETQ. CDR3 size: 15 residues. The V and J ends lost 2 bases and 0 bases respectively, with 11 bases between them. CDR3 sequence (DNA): TGCGCCAGCAGCTTCGAAGGGGGATTGAACACTGAAGCTTTCTTT. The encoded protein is CASSFEGGLNTEAFF.

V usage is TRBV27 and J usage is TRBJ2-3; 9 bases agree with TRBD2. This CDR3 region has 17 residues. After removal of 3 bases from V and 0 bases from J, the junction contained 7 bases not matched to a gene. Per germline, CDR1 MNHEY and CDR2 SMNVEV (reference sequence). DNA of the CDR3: TGTGCCAGCAGTTTTCGACTAGCGGAAGCTAGCACAGATACGCAGTATTTT. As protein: CASSFRLAEASTDTQYF.